This is a list of T cell receptor beta chains from one sample in a study of CD8+ T cells in alopecia areata. Clones were read by immunoSEQ multiplex PCR, and TCRdb kept only the in-frame ones, dropping some. Of roughly 190,000 clones in the sample, roughly 60% were seen once. The sample consisted of CD4+ T cells sorted from blood, taken at week 24, from a patient treated with tofacitinib. These receptors were obtained from a human donor with alopecia areata. Both conserved end residues are part of each CDR3. The order of the fields is V gene, clone size, D gene, J gene, CDR3 DNA, CDR3 protein. The D gene is left open where the match is weak. Expanded clones are given a class, and other clones once, few, many or no size at all.

v_call: TRBV5-1
clone_size: .
d_call: TRBD2
j_call: TRBJ2-1
cdr3_nt: TGCGCCAGCAGCTTCGCCAGCCTAGCGGGGTACAATGAGCAGTTCTTC
cdr3_aa: CASSFASLAGYNEQFF

v_call: TRBV5-1
clone_size: .
d_call: TRBD2
j_call: TRBJ2-3
cdr3_nt: TGCGCCAGCACTAGCGGGGGCCCAGATACGCAGTATTTT
cdr3_aa: CASTSGGPDTQYF

v_call: TRBV4-1
clone_size: .
d_call: .
j_call: TRBJ1-5
cdr3_nt: TGCGCCAGCAGCCAAGACGGGCAGGGTAATCAGCCCCAGCATTTT
cdr3_aa: CASSQDGQGNQPQHF

v_call: TRBV29-1
clone_size: few
d_call: .
j_call: TRBJ1-2
cdr3_nt: TGCAGCGATTCGGGCCCGTCCTATAACTATGGCTACACCTTC
cdr3_aa: CSDSGPSYNYGYTF

v_call: TRBV4-3
clone_size: .
d_call: TRBD2
j_call: TRBJ2-3
cdr3_nt: TGCGCCAGCAGCCAGGGACTAGCGGGGCCTTACACAGATACGCAGTATTTT
cdr3_aa: CASSQGLAGPYTDTQYF

v_call: TRBV30
clone_size: .
d_call: .
j_call: TRBJ1-2
cdr3_nt: TGTGCCTTCGGCCGAGTCTATGGCTACACCTTC
cdr3_aa: CAFGRVYGYTF

v_call: TRBV4-3
clone_size: few
d_call: .
j_call: TRBJ1-5
cdr3_nt: TGCGCCAGCAGCCAAGATCAGGGCAGGGAACAGCCCCAGCATTTT
cdr3_aa: CASSQDQGREQPQHF

v_call: TRBV30
clone_size: .
d_call: .
j_call: TRBJ1-5
cdr3_nt: TGTGCCTGGAGTGAGGGATTACCTAGCAATCAGCCCCAGCATTTT
cdr3_aa: CAWSEGLPSNQPQHF

v_call: TRBV5-6
clone_size: .
d_call: .
j_call: TRBJ2-5
cdr3_nt: TGTGCCAGCAGCTTTACTAGCCGAGAGACCCAGTACTTC
cdr3_aa: CASSFTSRETQYF

v_call: TRBV30
clone_size: once
d_call: .
j_call: TRBJ2-1
cdr3_nt: TGTGCCTGGAGTTGGGGACTGCACAATGAGCAGTTCTTC
cdr3_aa: CAWSWGLHNEQFF

v_call: TRBV30
clone_size: .
d_call: .
j_call: TRBJ1-2
cdr3_nt: TGTGCCTGGAGTTCCACAGTGTATGGCTACACCTTC
cdr3_aa: CAWSSTVYGYTF

v_call: TRBV23-1
clone_size: once
d_call: .
j_call: TRBJ1-2
cdr3_nt: TGCGCCAGCAGTCACGTCCGGGACGCTAACTATGGCTACACCTTC
cdr3_aa: CASSHVRDANYGYTF

v_call: TRBV5-4
clone_size: .
d_call: .
j_call: TRBJ1-6
cdr3_nt: TGTGCCAGCAGCACCTTCCAGGACAGAACGTCACCCCTCCACTTT
cdr3_aa: CASSTFQDRTSPLHF

v_call: TRBV6-5
clone_size: .
d_call: TRBD2
j_call: TRBJ2-3
cdr3_nt: TGTGCCAGCAGTCCGATAACTAGCGGGGGGAGTACGCAGTATTTT
cdr3_aa: CASSPITSGGSTQYF

v_call: TRBV4-3
clone_size: .
d_call: .
j_call: TRBJ1-6
cdr3_nt: TGCGCCAGCAGCCAAGTCATCAGGAATTCACCCCTCCACTTT
cdr3_aa: CASSQVIRNSPLHF

v_call: TRBV25-1
clone_size: few
d_call: TRBD1
j_call: TRBJ1-5
cdr3_nt: TGTGCCAGCAGTGATCCGACAGGGAATCAGCCCCAGCATTTT
cdr3_aa: CASSDPTGNQPQHF

v_call: TRBV15
clone_size: .
d_call: .
j_call: TRBJ1-5
cdr3_nt: TGTGCCACCAGCAGAGATCGGGCAAGCTATCAGCCCCAGCATTTT
cdr3_aa: CATSRDRASYQPQHF

v_call: TRBV6-5
clone_size: once
d_call: TRBD2
j_call: TRBJ2-7
cdr3_nt: TGTGCCAGCAGATCACTAGCGAGCTCCTACGAGCAGTACTTC
cdr3_aa: CASRSLASSYEQYF

v_call: TRBV11-1
clone_size: few
d_call: .
j_call: TRBJ2-3
cdr3_nt: TGTGCCAGCAGCTCGGACGGGCTCAGCACAGATACGCAGTATTTT
cdr3_aa: CASSSDGLSTDTQYF

v_call: TRBV27
clone_size: .
d_call: TRBD1
j_call: TRBJ2-7
cdr3_nt: TGTGCCAGCAGTTTCTGGACAGGGGGCCGGGGTCACCTTTCCGAGCAGTACTTC
cdr3_aa: CASSFWTGGRGHLSEQYF

v_call: TRBV5-1
clone_size: .
d_call: .
j_call: TRBJ2-1
cdr3_nt: TGCGCCAGCAGCTCGAGTAGTGAGCAGTTCTTC
cdr3_aa: CASSSSSEQFF

v_call: TRBV29-1
clone_size: few
d_call: .
j_call: TRBJ2-1
cdr3_nt: TGCAGCGTGGCCCGCCCTCTAAGCGGGGACAACAATGAGCAGTTCTTC
cdr3_aa: CSVARPLSGDNNEQFF

v_call: TRBV27
clone_size: .
d_call: .
j_call: TRBJ2-7
cdr3_nt: TGTGCCAGCAGCCTAAAACCACTCCTTTACTACGAGCAGTACTTC
cdr3_aa: CASSLKPLLYYEQYF

v_call: TRBV4-3
clone_size: .
d_call: .
j_call: TRBJ1-2
cdr3_nt: TGCGCCAGCAGCCAAGGATTTCCCGGCTATGGCTACACCTTC
cdr3_aa: CASSQGFPGYGYTF

v_call: TRBV30
clone_size: once
d_call: TRBD2
j_call: TRBJ2-1
cdr3_nt: TGTGCCTGGACACGCGGGGGGGCTATAAATGAGCAGTTCTTC
cdr3_aa: CAWTRGGAINEQFF

v_call: TRBV6-1
clone_size: .
d_call: .
j_call: TRBJ2-7
cdr3_nt: TGTGCCAGCAGTCAGGGGACCGTTTTCTACGAGCAGTACTTC
cdr3_aa: CASSQGTVFYEQYF

v_call: TRBV29-1
clone_size: few
d_call: .
j_call: TRBJ1-1
cdr3_nt: TGCAGCGCAGGGGAGGTTTATGAAGCTTTCTTT
cdr3_aa: CSAGEVYEAFF

v_call: TRBV29-1
clone_size: .
d_call: .
j_call: TRBJ2-7
cdr3_nt: TGCAGCGTCCAGGGAACTCGGACCTACGAGCAGTACTTC
cdr3_aa: CSVQGTRTYEQYF

v_call: TRBV6-6
clone_size: .
d_call: .
j_call: TRBJ1-2
cdr3_nt: TGTGCCAGCAGTTACTCGATCGGAGGTGGCTACACCTTC
cdr3_aa: CASSYSIGGGYTF

v_call: TRBV4-2
clone_size: .
d_call: .
j_call: TRBJ1-2
cdr3_nt: TGTGCCAGCAGCCAACAGGGGTCGGACTATGGCTACACCTTC
cdr3_aa: CASSQQGSDYGYTF

v_call: TRBV7-2
clone_size: few
d_call: TRBD1
j_call: TRBJ2-4
cdr3_nt: TGTGCCAGCAGCTTAGGAGACAGGGGACATGGGCCGGCCAAAAACATTCAGTACTTC
cdr3_aa: CASSLGDRGHGPAKNIQYF

v_call: TRBV4-3
clone_size: .
d_call: .
j_call: TRBJ1-2
cdr3_nt: TGCGCCAGCAGCCAAGATACAGGGTCTAACTATGGCTACACCTTC
cdr3_aa: CASSQDTGSNYGYTF

v_call: TRBV27
clone_size: once
d_call: TRBD1
j_call: TRBJ1-5
cdr3_nt: TGTGCCAGCAGTTTAAAGGGGGCGGGTCAGCCCCAGCATTTT
cdr3_aa: CASSLKGAGQPQHF

v_call: TRBV29-1
clone_size: .
d_call: TRBD2
j_call: TRBJ2-4
cdr3_nt: TGCAGCGTTGGCGGGGGACTAGCCAAAAACATTCAGTACTTC
cdr3_aa: CSVGGGLAKNIQYF

v_call: TRBV7-8
clone_size: .
d_call: TRBD2
j_call: TRBJ2-3
cdr3_nt: TGTGCCAGCAGCCCGAATCTAGCGGGGGGGCCCACAGATACGCAGTATTTT
cdr3_aa: CASSPNLAGGPTDTQYF

v_call: TRBV19
clone_size: .
d_call: .
j_call: TRBJ2-5
cdr3_nt: TGTGCCAGTAGTATAGCTGGGGAAGAGACCCAGTACTTC
cdr3_aa: CASSIAGEETQYF

v_call: TRBV29-1
clone_size: .
d_call: TRBD1
j_call: TRBJ1-5
cdr3_nt: TGCAGCGTTGCCGTTGGGACAGGGGGCAATCAGCCCCAGCATTTT
cdr3_aa: CSVAVGTGGNQPQHF

v_call: TRBV30
clone_size: .
d_call: TRBD1
j_call: TRBJ2-4
cdr3_nt: TGTGCCTGGAGCCCCGGACAGGGTTACATTCAGTACTTC
cdr3_aa: CAWSPGQGYIQYF

v_call: TRBV29-1
clone_size: .
d_call: .
j_call: TRBJ1-1
cdr3_nt: TGCAGCGTTGAACGGCCCATGAACACTGAAGCTTTCTTT
cdr3_aa: CSVERPMNTEAFF

v_call: TRBV5-1
clone_size: few
d_call: TRBD1
j_call: TRBJ2-1
cdr3_nt: TGCGCCAGCAGCTTGCCACAGGGGGCCAATGAGCAGTTCTTC
cdr3_aa: CASSLPQGANEQFF

v_call: TRBV5-1
clone_size: .
d_call: TRBD2
j_call: TRBJ2-1
cdr3_nt: TGCGCCAGCATGCTTAGCGGGCCTGAGCAGTTCTTC
cdr3_aa: CASMLSGPEQFF

v_call: TRBV30
clone_size: .
d_call: TRBD2
j_call: TRBJ2-1
cdr3_nt: TGTGCCGGGACCCCCGTGGGACTAGGTAATGAGCAGTTCTTC
cdr3_aa: CAGTPVGLGNEQFF

v_call: TRBV7-3
clone_size: .
d_call: TRBD1
j_call: TRBJ1-1
cdr3_nt: TGTGCCAGCAGCGAACAGGGGTCCACTGAAGCTTTCTTT
cdr3_aa: CASSEQGSTEAFF

v_call: TRBV27
clone_size: .
d_call: .
j_call: TRBJ2-7
cdr3_nt: TGTGCCAGCAGGGGAGGGGGGAAAGACGAGCAGTACTTC
cdr3_aa: CASRGGGKDEQYF

v_call: TRBV5-4
clone_size: once
d_call: TRBD1
j_call: TRBJ1-1
cdr3_nt: TGTGCCAGCAGCCGACAGGGTCCGGGCACTGAAGCTTTCTTT
cdr3_aa: CASSRQGPGTEAFF

v_call: TRBV15
clone_size: .
d_call: .
j_call: TRBJ2-1
cdr3_nt: TGTGCCACCAGCACCAGACAGGCTGAGCAGTTCTTC
cdr3_aa: CATSTRQAEQFF

v_call: TRBV29-1
clone_size: few
d_call: .
j_call: TRBJ2-5
cdr3_nt: TGCAGCGTGTTTTCCAGGAAGAGGCAAGAGACCCAGTACTTC
cdr3_aa: CSVFSRKRQETQYF

v_call: TRBV30
clone_size: .
d_call: .
j_call: TRBJ2-7
cdr3_nt: TGTGCCTGGAGCGCGGGAATCGAGCAGTACTTC
cdr3_aa: CAWSAGIEQYF

v_call: TRBV29-1
clone_size: few
d_call: .
j_call: TRBJ1-1
cdr3_nt: TGCAGCGTTGTCGGTCACAGGGATTCCACTGAAGCTTTCTTT
cdr3_aa: CSVVGHRDSTEAFF

v_call: TRBV30
clone_size: .
d_call: .
j_call: TRBJ2-3
cdr3_nt: TGTGCCTGGAGCGCTCTGGGGGGACGACGGGATACGCAGTATTTT
cdr3_aa: CAWSALGGRRDTQYF

v_call: TRBV5-1
clone_size: .
d_call: TRBD2
j_call: TRBJ2-3
cdr3_nt: TGCGCCAGCAGTCTTGGACTAGACACAGATACGCAGTATTTT
cdr3_aa: CASSLGLDTDTQYF

v_call: TRBV19
clone_size: .
d_call: .
j_call: TRBJ2-5
cdr3_nt: TGTGCCAGTAGTAGAGGGCCGGAGACCCAGTACTTC
cdr3_aa: CASSRGPETQYF

v_call: TRBV18
clone_size: .
d_call: .
j_call: TRBJ1-1
cdr3_nt: TGTGCCAGCTCTCTTGAACAGGGCACTGAAGCTTTCTTT
cdr3_aa: CASSLEQGTEAFF

v_call: TRBV7-2
clone_size: few
d_call: .
j_call: TRBJ1-3
cdr3_nt: TGTGCCAGCAGCTTTCCGGGCCCAGCTGGAAACACCATATATTTT
cdr3_aa: CASSFPGPAGNTIYF